This T cell receptor beta chain came from a study of blood T cells in healthy people across ages. No fewer than 7 million PBMCs went into each sample. This clonotype was observed a few times. This CDR3 has 16 residues. Per the germline V gene, CDR1 is LGHNA and CDR2 is YNFKEQ. V was clipped by 0 bases and J by 9 bases, with 15 bases between them. Using a J-beta primer mix together with a sample-barcoded 5' primer, a second PCR was run for about 6 to 12 cycles. TCRdb redid the calling of the 5' RACE reads with MiXCR, one entry per CDR3 protein. The sample shows about 590,000 distinct CDR3 sequences, about 30% of them seen only once.

The TCR was taken from a woman older than 75 in good health. V is TRBV4-2 and J is TRBJ1-6, with unresolved D. Sequencing was performed on blood. For the CDR3, the DNA is TGTGCCAGCAGCCAAGACCCATCCTCAACGGGTTCACCCCTCCACTTT. Translation gives CASSQDPSSTGSPLHF.